The entry below gives a single TCR beta chain sequence along with its context. This sample is drawn from a study of blood T cell repertoires in COVID-19. Study information: The cDNA or gDNA used as material had been derived from T cells, B-cell-depleted T cells, or PBMCs.

In the source study's methods: Amplification from reference gene primers served as the basis for estimated nucleated cell counts. Assay used: immunoSEQ multiplex PCR; TCRdb lists only in-frame clones, some missing. V and J calls and clone size are as listed in that table; D and trimming were resolved from the DNA. Of roughly 30,000 clones in the sample, roughly 90% were seen once. J was trimmed by 8 bases and V by 4 bases; bases with no gene match: 6. The CDR3 is made up of 14 amino acids. The V gene's germline CDR1 is SEHNR and CDR2 FQNEAQ (reference sequence). Sequences were obtained from peripheral blood. The receptor's source is a human donor in a cohort sampled during active COVID-19. This sequence joins TRBV7-9 and TRBJ1-4, with 8 bases matching TRBD1. This chain's CDR3 is CASSSRTGPEKLFF. Here the CDR3 DNA reads TGTGCCAGCAGCTCCCGGACAGGGCCGGAAAAACTGTTTTTT.